This section outlines one T cell receptor beta chain sequence together with its context. Its antigen is unknown. No much larger clone exists at a distance of one base, and base qualities are not known. The sample is drawn from a study of T cell responses to AZD1222 COVID-19 vaccine (dated by TCRdb to the early 2020s). General notes on the study: AZD1222 recipients with second doses at about 4 weeks or about 12 weeks were pooled, because spike-specific TCR depth and breadth did not differ between schedules. A total of just over 230 trial participants underwent TCR sequencing, of whom under 220 had received two doses of AZD1222 and 26 had received two doses of the MenACWY control vaccine. Enrollment into the trials was organized by age into subgroups of 18-55, 56-69 and 70-plus years, and those subgroups contained roughly 150, 30 and 60 TCR-sequenced participants, respectively.

What the authors observed across the whole study: Because no day 14 peak-response samples were available, repertoires were characterized only after the peak T cell response. The vaccine-associated CD4 TCRs covered the entire spike protein, and the dominant responses fell in regions 160-218 and 743-854. In the small 56-69-year group, the increase in depth fell short of significance, most likely because of low power. Reportedly, almost half of the unique spike-specific TCRs recognized epitopes lying outside the regions that are mutated in the B.1.351 and B.1.1.7 variants. Conclusions about previously exposed vaccinees are limited because only a handful of AZD1222 recipients were SARS-CoV-2 seropositive at baseline. Participants were mostly white British and included more females than males, and it was suggested by the authors that clonal diversity may have been underestimated. After two AZD1222 doses, spike-specific TCR breadth and depth were significantly higher than at day 0 and than in MenACWY recipients.

The CDR3 regions of human TCRbeta chains were subjected to immunosequencing. As for the original processing: TCRs in the repertoires were matched against a reference library of SARS-CoV-2-specific TCRs that had been generated with the MIRA antigen-specificity platform. Breadth was defined as the fraction of unique TCRs that were SARS-CoV-2-associated. Depth was defined as the fraction of total T cells that were SARS-CoV-2-associated. Using the MIRA data, every spike-specific TCR was mapped to the spike region that the TCR reacted to and assigned to either a CD4 or a CD8 class. Log10-transformed breadth and depth values were compared by one-way ANOVA with Sidak's multiple comparisons tests. TCRdb's version of the immuneACCESS table is confined to in-frame rearrangements and falls short of the full clone set. An unresolved V gene accounts for under half of the shortfall where checked; the remainder is of unknown origin. V and J calls and clone size are as listed in that table; D and trimming were resolved from the DNA. Present in this sample are about 130,000 clones, around four fifths of which were seen just once. Approximately 4% of the sample goes to the ten largest clones.

This specimen's time point label, per the study, means: baseline before first vaccination. Samples from vaccinated people were obtained from the UK trials COV001 and COV002, which included a single-blind randomized controlled phase 2/3 trial of AZD1222 (ChAdOx1 nCoV-19) in healthy adults. Trial participant PBMC samples were collected at day 0 and day 28 after the second dose for TCRbeta chain sequencing. Unmatched junction bases come to 6, with V trimmed by 8 bases and J by 3 bases. Sequences MNHEY (CDR1) and SVGAGI (CDR2) are obtained from the germline V gene. From the cysteine through the phenylalanine, the CDR3 covers 13 amino acids. Of all the DNA, just the CDR3 is kept, 39 bases in frame from base 1.

The sequence joins TRBV6-5 to TRBJ2-7, with 8 junctional bases fitting TRBD1. The clonotype was recovered from an adult in good health. Sequences were derived from peripheral blood, sampled on day 0 of AZD1222 vaccination. The CDR3 is CASHSDRGYEQYF. Here is the DNA: TGTGCCAGCCATTCAGACAGGGGCTACGAGCAGTACTTC.